The 22 T cell receptor beta chains below were found in one sample sequenced in a study of T cells in localized non-small cell lung cancer. Profiled with immunoSEQ multiplex PCR; TCRdb holds only in-frame clones, not every one. The repertoire has approximately 45,000 clones, 86% of them found once; the top ten carry 2% to 2.5%. The input for sequencing was PBMCs, taken before any cancer treatment. The receptor set was obtained from a man aged 40-75 years with stage II lung adenocarcinoma.

The J gene is TRBJ1-1, the V gene TRBV6-5, with TRBD1 matching 10 bases. Germline trimming cut 6 bases from V and 5 bases from J; bases unmatched to any gene: 3. The germline CDR1 and CDR2 sequences are MNHEY and SVGAGI. The CDR3 length is 13 residues. The CDR3 sequence: CASRGQGGTEAFF. CDR3 coding DNA: TGTGCCAGCAGAGGACAGGGGGGGACTGAAGCTTTCTTT.

The J gene is TRBJ1-5, the V gene TRBV10-3; D not resolved. V was shortened by 6 bases and J by 0 bases, with 3 bases between the two germline ends. Germline V gene data show CDR1 as ENHRY and CDR2 as SYGVKD. This CDR3 has 12 residues. CDR3 DNA sequence: TGTGCCATCAGAGATAGCAATCAGCCCCAGCATTTT. Encoded protein: CAIRDSNQPQHF.

The chain couples TRBV6-5 to TRBJ1-1; D might be TRBD1 (5 bases). The length of the CDR3 is 13 residues. Trimming took off 6 bases at V and 3 bases at J, with 11 bases between the two ends. Germline V gene sequence: CDR1 MNHEY, CDR2 SVGAGI. CDR3 sequence (DNA): TGTGCCAGCAGCCCCCGGGGCGACACTGAAGCTTTCTTT. Amino acid sequence: CASSPRGDTEAFF.

V is TRBV7-6 and J is TRBJ2-1; D not resolved. With 2 bases removed from V and 8 bases from J, the gap between germline ends came to 4 bases. This CDR3 is 11 amino acids long. CDR1 and CDR2 (germline): SGHVS, FNYEAQ. In nucleotides, the CDR3 is TGTGCCAGCAGCTTAACGGATGAGCAGTTCTTC. It yields the protein CASSLTDEQFF.

Here the CDR3 reads CASSLNPTGVKDTEAFF. CDR3 sequence (DNA): TGTGCCAGCAGCTTGAATCCCACGGGAGTTAAGGACACTGAAGCTTTCTTT. The chain employs TRBV7-8 and TRBJ1-1; D not certain. The V end lost 3 bases, the J end lost 3 bases, and 20 bases lay between the germline ends. The germline V gene encodes CDR1 SGHVS and CDR2 FQNEAQ. The CDR3 covers 17 residues.

The rearrangement links TRBV7-8 to TRBJ2-1; 7 nucleotides match TRBD2. In germline, CDR1 is SGHVS, CDR2 FQNEAQ. The CDR3 has 17 amino acids. J gave up 5 bases and V 3 bases, and 13 bases lay outside the gene matches. This chain's CDR3 is CASSFLGISGAHNEQFF. The CDR3 coding sequence is TGTGCCAGCAGCTTCCTTGGCATCAGCGGGGCCCACAATGAGCAGTTCTTC.

V gene TRBV2 combines with J gene TRBJ1-6, with D tentatively TRBD1 (5 bases). This CDR3 is 15 amino acids long. Looked up from germline, CDR1 is SNHLY and CDR2 is FYNNEI. Trimming removed 5 bases from V and 7 bases from J, with 15 bases in between. CDR3 sequence: CASSPDSAGNSPLHF. The CDR3 DNA is TGTGCCAGCAGTCCCGACAGCGCTGGGAATTCACCCCTCCACTTT.

The chain recombines TRBV6-1 with TRBJ1-5; 9 bases are shared with TRBD1. The CDR3 runs 16 residues. Germline CDR1 is MNHNS and CDR2 is SASEGT. V lost 1 base, J lost 2 bases, and 3 bases stayed unmatched. CDR3 amino acids: CASSEGWTGGNQPQHF. The CDR3 bases are TGTGCCAGCAGTGAAGGATGGACAGGGGGCAATCAGCCCCAGCATTTT.

This chain uses TRBV10-3 with TRBJ1-2; unclear D gene. CDR3 length: 18 amino acids. The V gene's germline CDR1 is ENHRY and CDR2 SYGVKD. Trimming cost V 0 bases and J 2 bases, with 19 bases left between them. DNA for the CDR3: TGTGCCATCAGTGAGTCAAACGGGCTAAGGCTAGGGAACTATGGCTACACCTTC. It is translated as CAISESNGLRLGNYGYTF.

The chain uses TRBV6-1 and TRBJ1-1; the D gene is possibly TRBD1 (6 bases). Per germline, CDR1 MNHNS and CDR2 SASEGT. This CDR3 contains 15 residues. V lost 5 bases and J 0 bases, leaving 13 bases between the germline ends. CDR3: CASSLRGGMNTEAFF. In DNA, the CDR3 is TGTGCCAGCAGTTTAAGAGGGGGAATGAACACTGAAGCTTTCTTT.

The chain is built from TRBV7-8 and TRBJ1-3; 8 bases are shared with TRBD1. This CDR3 has 19 residues. Trimming took 5 bases from V and 0 from J; bases not matched to a gene: 15. Germline V gene sequence: CDR1 SGHVS, CDR2 FQNEAQ. For the CDR3, the DNA is TGTGCCAGCAGCCTCAGGACAGGGAGGGGAAGCAACTCTGGAAACACCATATATTTT. Its protein product is CASSLRTGRGSNSGNTIYF.

This chain connects TRBV6-1 to TRBJ1-4; D not certain. Germline V CDR1 and CDR2: MNHNS, SASEGT. Trimming cost V 0 bases and J 0 bases, with 5 bases left between them. The CDR3 sequence is 15 residues long. The CDR3 loop reads CASSEARATNEKLFF. The CDR3 nucleotides are TGTGCCAGCAGTGAAGCGAGGGCAACTAATGAAAAACTGTTTTTT.

J is TRBJ2-7 and V is TRBV30; 7 nucleotides align to TRBD1. J gave up 0 bases and V 5 bases, and 7 bases lay outside the gene matches. The CDR3 is 14 amino acids. The V gene's germline CDR1 is GTSNPN and CDR2 SVGIG (reference sequence). CDR3 region: CAWHPRGLSYEQYV. The CDR3 nucleotides read TGTGCCTGGCACCCGAGGGGGCTCTCCTACGAGCAGTACGTC.

V and J are TRBV27 and TRBJ1-3, with D maybe TRBD1 (6 bases). The CDR3 spans 15 residues. Germline V gene lookup returns CDR1 MNHEY and CDR2 SMNVEV (reference sequence). Trimming removed 1 base from V and 2 bases from J, with 9 bases in between. CDR3 in amino acids: CASSLWSGAGNTIYF. The CDR3 nucleotides read TGTGCCAGCAGTTTATGGTCAGGGGCTGGAAACACCATATATTTT.

This clone was counted a few times. The chain uses TRBV6-1 and TRBJ2-7, with a tentative D call TRBD1 (6 bases). The CDR3 is 14 amino acids. The V gene's germline CDR1 is MNHNS and CDR2 SASEGT. V lost 1 base and J lost 4, with 11 bases in between. In DNA, the CDR3 is TGTGCCAGCAGTGAAGGCCCAGGGGTATACGAGCAGTACTTC. Translating it yields CASSEGPGVYEQYF.

The chain is built from TRBV6-4 and TRBJ2-2; D uncertain. Looked up from germline, CDR1 is MRHNA and CDR2 is SNTAGT. The germline V and J ends were trimmed by 3 bases and 1 base, with 6 bases remaining between them. CDR3 length: 14 amino acids. The CDR3, as DNA: TGTGCCAGCAGTGAGACCAGGAACACCGGGGAGCTGTTTTTT. It specifies CASSETRNTGELFF.

The rearrangement joins TRBV7-9 to TRBJ2-3; perhaps TRBD2 as D (7 bases). CDR1 SEHNR and CDR2 FQNEAQ come from the germline V gene (reference sequence). The V end was cut by 3 bases, the J end by 0 bases, with 10 bases between. The CDR3 is 15 residues long. For the CDR3, the DNA is TGTGCCAGCAGCTTCCGGGGGGCCAGCACAGATACGCAGTATTTT. Amino acid sequence: CASSFRGASTDTQYF.

This clone is a singleton in its sample. This sequence joins TRBV5-1 and TRBJ1-1, with a weak D call TRBD1 (5 bases). CDR3 length: 17 amino acids. Germline V gene lookup returns CDR1 SGHRS and CDR2 YFSETQ. Trimming left V 6 bases short and J 4 bases short, with 25 bases between. The CDR3 nucleotides read TGCGCCAGCACCAAGGGAACGGGGTCCCTGGGGGGCACTGAAGCTTTCTTT. It yields the protein CASTKGTGSLGGTEAFF.

This chain connects TRBV19 to TRBJ1-6; 7 bases are a match to TRBD1. CDR3 length: 14 residues. Trimming at V came to 7 bases and at J to 4 bases, leaving 4 bases not matched to a gene. The germline CDR1 and CDR2 sequences are LNHDA and SQIVND (reference sequence). The chain's CDR3 is CASTLGQYNSPLHF. DNA for the CDR3: TGTGCCAGTACCCTGGGACAGTATAATTCACCCCTCCACTTT.

J is TRBJ2-5 and V is TRBV29-1; D uncertain. The CDR3 is 10 amino acids. V lost 0 bases, J lost 5 bases, and 1 base lay in between. Per germline, CDR1 SQVTM and CDR2 ANQGSEA. The CDR3 DNA sequence: TGCAGCGTTGAAGAGGAGACCCAGTACTTC. Its translation is CSVEEETQYF.

The rearrangement joins TRBV11-3 to TRBJ1-2; D call uncertain. Germline V gene lookup returns CDR1 SGHNT and CDR2 YENEEA. The V end was cut by 3 bases, the J end by 6 bases, with 11 bases between. The CDR3 consists of 13 residues. The CDR3 loop reads CASSFVRRNGYTF. The CDR3 DNA reads TGTGCCAGCAGCTTTGTTAGGAGGAATGGCTACACCTTC.

The CDR3 coding sequence is TGTGCCAGCAGTGTGACAGTGAACTATGGCTACACCTTC. As protein: CASSVTVNYGYTF. This chain uses TRBV6-1 with TRBJ1-2, with D perhaps TRBD1 (5 bases). The CDR3 contains 13 residues. Germline CDR1 MNHNS, CDR2 SASEGT. The V end was cut by 4 bases, the J end by 2 bases, with 8 bases between.